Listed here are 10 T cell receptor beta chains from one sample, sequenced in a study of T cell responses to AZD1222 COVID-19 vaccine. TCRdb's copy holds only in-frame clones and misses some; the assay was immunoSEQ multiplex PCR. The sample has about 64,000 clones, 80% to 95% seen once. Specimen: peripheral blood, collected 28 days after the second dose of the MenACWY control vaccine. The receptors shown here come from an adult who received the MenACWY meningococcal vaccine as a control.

DNA for the CDR3: TGCGCCAGCAGCACCGACCGTAGCTCCTACAATGAGCAGTTCTTC. Amino acid sequence: CASSTDRSSYNEQFF. V gene TRBV5-1 combines with J gene TRBJ2-1; the D is unclear. CDR1 is SGHRS, CDR2 YFSETQ, per germline. Trimming took 4 bases from V and 0 from J, leaving 11 bases between them. The CDR3 spans 15 residues.

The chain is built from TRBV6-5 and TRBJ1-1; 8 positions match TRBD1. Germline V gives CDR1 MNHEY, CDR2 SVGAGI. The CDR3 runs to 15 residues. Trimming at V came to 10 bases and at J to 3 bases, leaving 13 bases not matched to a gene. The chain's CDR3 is CATSSGGAGHTEAFF. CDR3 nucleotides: TGTGCCACCTCATCAGGGGGCGCGGGTCACACTGAAGCTTTCTTT.

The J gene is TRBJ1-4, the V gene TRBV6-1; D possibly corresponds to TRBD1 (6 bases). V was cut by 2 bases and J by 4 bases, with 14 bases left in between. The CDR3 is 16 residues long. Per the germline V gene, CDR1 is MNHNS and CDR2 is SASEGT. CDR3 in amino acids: CASSESRGRLNEKLFF. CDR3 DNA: TGTGCCAGCAGTGAAAGTAGGGGGAGACTTAATGAAAAACTGTTTTTT.

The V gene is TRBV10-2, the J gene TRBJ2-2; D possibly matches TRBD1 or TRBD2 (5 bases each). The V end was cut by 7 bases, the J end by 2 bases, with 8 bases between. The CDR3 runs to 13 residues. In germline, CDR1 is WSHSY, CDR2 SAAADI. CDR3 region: CASNGGNTGELFF. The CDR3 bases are TGCGCCAGCAATGGGGGTAACACCGGGGAGCTGTTTTTT.

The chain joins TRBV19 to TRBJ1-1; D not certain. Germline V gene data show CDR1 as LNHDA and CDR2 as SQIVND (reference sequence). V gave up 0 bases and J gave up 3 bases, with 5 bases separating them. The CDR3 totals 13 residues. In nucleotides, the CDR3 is TGTGCCAGTAGTATAGAAACCTACACTGAAGCTTTCTTT. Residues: CASSIETYTEAFF.

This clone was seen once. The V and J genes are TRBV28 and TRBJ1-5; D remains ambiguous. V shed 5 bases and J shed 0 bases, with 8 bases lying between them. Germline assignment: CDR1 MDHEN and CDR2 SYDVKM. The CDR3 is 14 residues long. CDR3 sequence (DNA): TGTGCCAGCAGTGGCCTGAATAGCAATCAGCCCCAGCATTTT. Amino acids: CASSGLNSNQPQHF.

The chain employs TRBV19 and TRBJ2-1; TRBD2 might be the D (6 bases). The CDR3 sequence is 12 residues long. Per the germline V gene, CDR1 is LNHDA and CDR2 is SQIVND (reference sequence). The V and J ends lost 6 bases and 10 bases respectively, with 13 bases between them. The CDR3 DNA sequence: TGTGCCAGTAGCCCACTAGCACAAGAGCAGTTCTTC. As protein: CASSPLAQEQFF.

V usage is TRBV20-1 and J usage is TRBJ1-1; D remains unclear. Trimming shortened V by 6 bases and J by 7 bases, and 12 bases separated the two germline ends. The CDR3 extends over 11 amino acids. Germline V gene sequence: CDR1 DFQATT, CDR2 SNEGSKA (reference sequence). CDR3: CSADPWDEAFF. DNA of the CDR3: TGCAGTGCAGATCCGTGGGATGAAGCTTTCTTT.

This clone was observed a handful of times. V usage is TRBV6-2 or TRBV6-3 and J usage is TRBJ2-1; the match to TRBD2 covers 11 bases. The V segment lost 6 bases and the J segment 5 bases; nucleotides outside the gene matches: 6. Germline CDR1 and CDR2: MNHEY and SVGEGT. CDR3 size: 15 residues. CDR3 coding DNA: TGTGCCAGCAGCCCGACTAGCGGGGCTAACAATGAGCAGTTCTTC. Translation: CASSPTSGANNEQFF.

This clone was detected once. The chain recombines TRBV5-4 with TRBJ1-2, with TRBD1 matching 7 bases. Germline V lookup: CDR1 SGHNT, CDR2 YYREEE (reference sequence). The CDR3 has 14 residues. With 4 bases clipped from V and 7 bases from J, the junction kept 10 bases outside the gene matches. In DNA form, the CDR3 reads TGTGCCAGCAGCCAGGGGGTGGCGGCGGCTGGCTACACCTTC. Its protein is CASSQGVAAAGYTF.